These 23 T cell receptor beta chains originate from one sample sequenced in a study of blood T cell repertoires in COVID-19. Generated by immunoSEQ multiplex PCR, the TCRdb table keeps only in-frame clones and is missing some. The sample gives roughly 130,000 clones, 84% of which show up once; approximately 3.6% is in the top ten. Specimen: PBMCs or T cells enriched from blood (not recorded which). These TCRs come from a woman aged 45-59 years with acute COVID-19.

V usage is TRBV27 and J usage is TRBJ2-3, with D possibly matching TRBD2 (5 bases). Trimming removed 0 bases from V and 4 bases from J, with 8 bases in between. Per germline, CDR1 MNHEY and CDR2 SMNVEV (reference sequence). The CDR3 runs 14 residues. This CDR3 is CASSLSLAADTQYF. CDR3 nucleotides: TGTGCCAGCAGTTTATCCCTAGCCGCAGATACGCAGTATTTT.

The genes are TRBV7-2 and TRBJ2-3; the match to TRBD2 covers 7 bases. The CDR3 is made up of 14 amino acids. V was clipped by 4 bases and J by 1 base; unmatched bases: 2. Per the germline V gene, CDR1 is SGHTA and CDR2 is FQGNSA. CDR3 protein: CASSSTSGTDTQYF. The DNA for the CDR3 is TGTGCCAGCAGCTCCACTAGCGGCACAGATACGCAGTATTTT.

The V call is TRBV4-2, the J call TRBJ2-3; D may be TRBD1 (6 bases). The CDR3 totals 16 residues. CDR1 LGHNA and CDR2 YNFKEQ come from the germline V gene. V was clipped by 1 base and J by 0 bases, with 11 bases between them. DNA for the CDR3: TGTGCCAGCAGCCAAGTTGGACAGCCTAGCACAGATACGCAGTATTTT. Protein: CASSQVGQPSTDTQYF.

Only a few counts were recorded for this clone. Possible read error: a much larger clone is one base away. The gene calls are TRBV7-8 and TRBJ2-7; 7 bases map to TRBD1. The CDR3 is 12 residues long. Germline CDR1 reads SGHVS; CDR2 reads FQNEAQ. The ends lost 5 bases at V and 3 bases at J; junction bases unmatched: 1. CDR3 sequence (DNA): TGTGCCAGCAGCCCAGGGGGCTACGAGCAGTACTTC. Translated: CASSPGGYEQYF. The full variable domain, completed using reference TRBV7-8 and TRBJ2-7, is GAGVSQSPRYKVAKRGQDVALRCDPISGHVSLFWYQQALGQGPEFLTYFQNEAQLDKSGLPSDRFFAERPEGSVSTLKIQRTQQEDSAVYLCASSPGGYEQYFGPGTRLTVT.

V and J are TRBV5-1 and TRBJ1-2, with a possible D match to TRBD1 (6 bases). Looked up from germline, CDR1 is SGHRS and CDR2 is YFSETQ. This CDR3 comprises 16 residues. Trimming pared 0 bases from V and 5 bases from J, leaving 17 bases between. The CDR3 DNA follows: TGCGCCAGCAGCTTGGGGCTAACAGGGTCTTGGTATGGCTACACCTTC. The encoded protein is CASSLGLTGSWYGYTF.

The chain uses TRBV19 and TRBJ2-2, with 9 positions matching TRBD2. The CDR3 totals 16 residues. Germline V gene data show CDR1 as LNHDA and CDR2 as SQIVND (reference sequence). After removal of 4 bases from V and 2 bases from J, the junction contained 5 bases not matched to a gene. The CDR3 reads CASSRHGTSNTGELFF. CDR3 in DNA: TGTGCCAGTAGTAGGCACGGGACTAGCAACACCGGGGAGCTGTTTTTT.

In this sample, this clone turned up once. J is TRBJ1-2 and V is TRBV5-4, with 8 bases identical to TRBD1. The V and J ends lost 0 bases and 7 bases, in that order; junction bases with no gene match: 2. Per the germline V gene, CDR1 is SGHNT and CDR2 is YYREEE (reference sequence). There are 13 residues in the CDR3. Here the CDR3 DNA reads TGTGCCAGCAGCTTGGCAGGGGGCTTTGGCTACACCTTC. This encodes CASSLAGGFGYTF.

In its sample, this clone was seen once. The V and J genes are TRBV19 and TRBJ1-4; no reliable D call. V was cut by 3 bases and J by 8 bases, with 10 bases left in between. Germline loops: CDR1 LNHDA, CDR2 SQIVND (reference sequence). The CDR3 runs 13 residues. The CDR3, as DNA: TGTGCCAGTAGTATGAGGGAGAGAGAAAAACTGTTTTTT. Translated: CASSMREREKLFF.

The gene calls are TRBV5-1 and TRBJ2-7, with 11 bases aligning to TRBD1. This CDR3 contains 14 residues. Trimming removed 3 bases from V and 4 bases from J; junction bases left unmatched: 3. CDR1 and CDR2 (germline): SGHRS, YFSETQ. CDR3 protein: CASSSRDRGYEQYF. CDR3 sequence (DNA): TGCGCCAGCAGCTCCCGGGACAGGGGGTACGAGCAGTACTTC.

This chain connects TRBV7-9 to TRBJ1-1, with 7 bases lining up with TRBD1. CDR1 and CDR2 (germline): SEHNR, FQNEAQ (reference sequence). Trimming at V came to 1 base and at J to 4 bases, leaving 3 bases not matched to a gene. The CDR3 is made up of 14 amino acids. CDR3: CASSLGQGATEAFF. In DNA, the CDR3 is TGTGCCAGCAGCTTAGGACAGGGAGCCACTGAAGCTTTCTTT. Looking up the rest from reference TRBV7-9 and TRBJ1-1 gives the full variable domain: DTGVSQNPRHKITKRGQNVTFRCDPISEHNRLYWYRQTLGQGPEFLTYFQNEAQLEKSRLLSDRFSAERPKGSFSTLEIQRTEQGDSAMYLCASSLGQGATEAFFGQGTRLTVV.

The chain joins TRBV7-2 to TRBJ1-1; the D gene is possibly TRBD1 (6 bases). V gave up 2 bases and J gave up 3 bases, with 13 bases separating them. The CDR3 sequence is 15 residues long. From germline, CDR1 is SGHTA and CDR2 FQGNSA. The CDR3 loop reads CASSLIRGPDTEAFF. The CDR3 DNA sequence: TGTGCCAGCAGCTTAATCAGGGGACCCGACACTGAAGCTTTCTTT.

The chain carries TRBV5-4 and TRBJ2-3, with 9 bases lining up with TRBD2. V was clipped by 4 bases and J by 6 bases; unmatched bases: 21. In germline, CDR1 is SGHNT, CDR2 YYREEE (reference sequence). This CDR3 contains 19 residues. The CDR3, as DNA: TGTGCCAGCAGCACAACTATAGCGGGAGCACACCTCCAACCGGATACGCAGTATTTT. Translating it yields CASSTTIAGAHLQPDTQYF.

This clone was detected once. The gene calls are TRBV27 and TRBJ1-6; D perhaps matches TRBD1 (5 bases). Trimming pared 6 bases from V and 10 bases from J, leaving 16 bases between. Germline V gene data show CDR1 as MNHEY and CDR2 as SMNVEV (reference sequence). This CDR3 has 14 amino acids. The CDR3: CASRTQGLSSPLHF. The DNA for the CDR3 is TGTGCCAGCAGAACCCAGGGTTTGAGCTCACCCCTCCACTTT.

This clone was picked up a small number of times. V and J are TRBV3-1 (or the pseudogene TRBV3-2) and TRBJ1-6; D possibly corresponds to TRBD1 (6 bases). The V end lost 5 bases, the J end lost 7 bases, and 12 bases lay between the germline ends. There are 14 residues in the CDR3. Germline-derived CDR1 and CDR2 are LGHDT and YNNKEL (reference sequence). The CDR3 is CASSVRQENSPLHF. The DNA for the CDR3 is TGTGCCAGCAGCGTACGACAGGAAAATTCACCCCTCCACTTT.

The chain uses TRBV3-1 (or the pseudogene TRBV3-2) and TRBJ1-2; 10 bases fit TRBD1. Trimming removed 2 bases from V and 8 bases from J; junction bases left unmatched: 11. The CDR3 covers 16 residues. Per germline, CDR1 LGHDT and CDR2 YNNKEL (reference sequence). The CDR3 nucleotides are TGTGCCAGCAGCCAATGGACCGGGACAGGGGAGTTAGGCTACACCTTC. This sequence encodes CASSQWTGTGELGYTF.

The rearrangement links TRBV11-2 to TRBJ2-5; 12 nucleotides align to TRBD1. Germline assignment: CDR1 SGHAT and CDR2 FQNNGV. CDR3 length equals 16 residues. V lost 1 base to trimming and J lost 5 bases; unmatched junction nucleotides: 5. The CDR3 loop reads CASSLVGTGGVETQYF. The DNA of the CDR3 is TGTGCCAGCAGCTTAGTTGGGACAGGGGGCGTCGAGACCCAGTACTTC.

The V and J genes are TRBV15 and TRBJ1-1, with D possibly matching TRBD1 (6 bases). Trimming took 4 bases from V and 1 from J, leaving 13 bases between them. The CDR3 is 15 residues long. Germline V lookup: CDR1 LNHNV, CDR2 YYDKDF (reference sequence). CDR3 nucleotides: TGTGCCACCAGCACCCGAGCGGGGGCGAACACTGAAGCTTTCTTT. Its protein product is CATSTRAGANTEAFF.

This clone appeared a few times. The gene calls are TRBV3-1 (or the pseudogene TRBV3-2) and TRBJ1-1, with D uncertain. Germline CDR1 is LGHDT and CDR2 is YNNKEL (reference sequence). The ends were cut back, 0 bases at V and 5 bases at J, with 10 bases in the middle. The CDR3 is 14 amino acids. In nucleotides, the CDR3 is TGTGCCAGCAGCCAAGAAGGCTTCGGGACTGAAGCTTTCTTT. Translating gives CASSQEGFGTEAFF.

The chain carries TRBV25-1 and TRBJ2-3; weak D call: TRBD1 (6 bases). In germline, CDR1 is MGHDK, CDR2 SYGVNS. CDR3 length equals 17 residues. V lost 5 bases and J 2 bases, leaving 20 bases between the germline ends. The CDR3 region is CASSTRGQGTVTDTQYF. The CDR3 nucleotides are TGTGCCAGCAGTACCAGGGGCCAGGGCACTGTCACAGATACGCAGTATTTT.

V gene TRBV6-5 combines with J gene TRBJ2-1; 7 bases agree with TRBD2. Germline CDR1 reads MNHEY; CDR2 reads SVGAGI. This CDR3 has 16 amino acids. Losses at the gene ends were 4 bases for V and 5 bases for J; bases not matched to a gene: 11. The CDR3 coding sequence is TGTGCCAGCAGTTTTGCCTATAGCGGGCGCCACAATGAGCAGTTCTTC. This codes for CASSFAYSGRHNEQFF.

The chain couples TRBV6-5 to TRBJ2-1, with a tentative D call TRBD2 (5 bases). CDR1 and CDR2 from the germline V gene are MNHEY and SVGAGI. The CDR3 spans 14 residues. The V and J ends lost 5 bases and 2 bases respectively, with 10 bases between them. CDR3 region: CASSPVGAYNEQFF. The DNA of the CDR3 is TGTGCCAGCAGTCCCGTGGGAGCCTACAATGAGCAGTTCTTC.

This sequence joins TRBV9 and TRBJ2-2, with D maybe TRBD1 (5 bases). Per germline, CDR1 SGDLS and CDR2 YYNGEE. The CDR3 spans 15 residues. Trimming stripped 5 bases from V and 4 bases from J, with 15 bases between. The CDR3 nucleotides read TGTGCCAGCAGTGCAAGGGGCGTCACCACCGGGGAGCTGTTTTTT. Protein: CASSARGVTTGELFF. Full variable domain (rest looked up from reference TRBV9 and TRBJ2-2): DSGVTQTPKHLITATGQRVTLRCSPRSGDLSVYWYQQSLDQGLQFLIQYYNGEERAKGNILERFSAQQFPDLHSELNLSSLELGDSALYFCASSARGVTTGELFFGEGSRLTVL.

This clone was picked up a small number of times. V and J are TRBV19 and TRBJ1-3, with D perhaps TRBD1 (5 bases). CDR3 length: 13 amino acids. V shed 7 bases and J shed 0 bases, with 7 bases lying between them. CDR1 and CDR2 from the germline V gene are LNHDA and SQIVND (reference sequence). This CDR3 is CASTTGSGNTIYF. CDR3 nucleotides: TGTGCCAGTACCACAGGCTCTGGAAACACCATATATTTT.